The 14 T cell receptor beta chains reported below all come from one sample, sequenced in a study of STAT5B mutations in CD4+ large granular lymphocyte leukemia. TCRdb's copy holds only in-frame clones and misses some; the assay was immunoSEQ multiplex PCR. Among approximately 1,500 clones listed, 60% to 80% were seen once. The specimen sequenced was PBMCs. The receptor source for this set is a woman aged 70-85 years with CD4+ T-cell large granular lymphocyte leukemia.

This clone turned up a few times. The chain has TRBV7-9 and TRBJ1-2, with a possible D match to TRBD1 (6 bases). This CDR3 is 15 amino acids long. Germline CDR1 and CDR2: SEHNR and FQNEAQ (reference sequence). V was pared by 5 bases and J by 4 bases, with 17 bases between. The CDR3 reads CASSTLGARVYGYTF. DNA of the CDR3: TGTGCCAGCAGCACATTGGGGGCGCGCGTCTATGGCTACACCTTC.

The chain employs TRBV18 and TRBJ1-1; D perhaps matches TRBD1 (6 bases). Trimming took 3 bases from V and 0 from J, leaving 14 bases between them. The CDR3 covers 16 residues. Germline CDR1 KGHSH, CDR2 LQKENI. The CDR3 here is CASSPSRQAMNTEAFF. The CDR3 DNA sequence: TGTGCCAGCTCACCCTCCCGACAGGCGATGAACACTGAAGCTTTCTTT.

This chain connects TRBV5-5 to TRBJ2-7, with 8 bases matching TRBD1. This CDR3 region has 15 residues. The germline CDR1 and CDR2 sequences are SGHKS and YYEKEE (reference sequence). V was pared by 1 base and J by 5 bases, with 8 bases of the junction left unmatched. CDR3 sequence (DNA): TGTGCCAGCAGCTTGCTCCGAGACAGGGGCCACGAGCAGTACTTC. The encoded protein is CASSLLRDRGHEQYF.

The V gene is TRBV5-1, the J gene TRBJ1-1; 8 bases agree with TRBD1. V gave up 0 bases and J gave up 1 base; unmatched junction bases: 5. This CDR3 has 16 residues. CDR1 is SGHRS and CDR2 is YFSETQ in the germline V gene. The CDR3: CASSLAGTGPNTEAFF. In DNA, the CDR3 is TGCGCCAGCAGCTTGGCCGGGACAGGACCGAACACTGAAGCTTTCTTT.

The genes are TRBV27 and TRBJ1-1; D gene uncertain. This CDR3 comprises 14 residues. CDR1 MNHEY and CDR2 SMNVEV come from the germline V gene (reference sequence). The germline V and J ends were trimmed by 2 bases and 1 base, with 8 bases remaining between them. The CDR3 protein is CASSLNSGNTEAFF. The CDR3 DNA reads TGTGCCAGCAGTTTAAACTCGGGGAACACTGAAGCTTTCTTT.

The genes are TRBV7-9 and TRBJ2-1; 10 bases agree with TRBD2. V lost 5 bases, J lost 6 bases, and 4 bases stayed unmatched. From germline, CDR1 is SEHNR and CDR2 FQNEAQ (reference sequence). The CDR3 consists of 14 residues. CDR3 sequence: CASSMGLAINEQFF. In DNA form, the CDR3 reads TGTGCCAGCAGCATGGGACTAGCGATCAATGAGCAGTTCTTC.

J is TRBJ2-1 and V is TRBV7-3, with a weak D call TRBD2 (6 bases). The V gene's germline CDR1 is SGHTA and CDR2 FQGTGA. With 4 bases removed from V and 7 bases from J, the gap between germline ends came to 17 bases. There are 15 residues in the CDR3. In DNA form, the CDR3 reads TGTGCCAGCAGCTCCCCTAGCGAATTCAGGAATGAGCAGTTCTTC. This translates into CASSSPSEFRNEQFF.

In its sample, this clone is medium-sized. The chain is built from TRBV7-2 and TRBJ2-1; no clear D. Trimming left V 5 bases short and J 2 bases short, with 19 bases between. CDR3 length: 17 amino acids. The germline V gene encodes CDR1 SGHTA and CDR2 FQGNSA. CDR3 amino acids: CASSAWAMGRPYNEQFF. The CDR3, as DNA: TGTGCCAGCAGCGCATGGGCGATGGGCAGACCCTACAATGAGCAGTTCTTC.

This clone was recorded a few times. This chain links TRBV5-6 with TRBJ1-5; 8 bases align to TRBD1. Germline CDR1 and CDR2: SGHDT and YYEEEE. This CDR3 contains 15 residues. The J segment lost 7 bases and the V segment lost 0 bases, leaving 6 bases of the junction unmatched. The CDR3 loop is CASSLGTGTGQPQHF. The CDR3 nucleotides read TGTGCCAGCAGCTTGGGGACAGGGACCGGGCAGCCCCAGCATTTT.

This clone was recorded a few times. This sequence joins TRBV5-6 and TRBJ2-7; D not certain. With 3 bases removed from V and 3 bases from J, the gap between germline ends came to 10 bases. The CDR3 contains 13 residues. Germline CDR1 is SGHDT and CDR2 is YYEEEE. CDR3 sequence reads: CASSSQSYYEQYV. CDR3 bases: TGTGCCAGCAGCTCTCAGTCCTACTACGAGCAGTACGTC.

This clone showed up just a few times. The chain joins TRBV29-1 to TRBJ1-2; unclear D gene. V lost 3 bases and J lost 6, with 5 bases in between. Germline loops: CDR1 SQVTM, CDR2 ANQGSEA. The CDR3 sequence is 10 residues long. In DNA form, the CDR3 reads TGCAGCGTTGACCAGAATGGCTACACCTTC. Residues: CSVDQNGYTF.

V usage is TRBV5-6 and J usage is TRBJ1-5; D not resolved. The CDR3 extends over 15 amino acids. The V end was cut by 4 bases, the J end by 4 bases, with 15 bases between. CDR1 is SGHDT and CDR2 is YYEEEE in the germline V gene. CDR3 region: CASSRGRTPNQPQHF. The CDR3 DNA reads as TGTGCCAGCAGCCGCGGTCGCACACCAAATCAGCCCCAGCATTTT.

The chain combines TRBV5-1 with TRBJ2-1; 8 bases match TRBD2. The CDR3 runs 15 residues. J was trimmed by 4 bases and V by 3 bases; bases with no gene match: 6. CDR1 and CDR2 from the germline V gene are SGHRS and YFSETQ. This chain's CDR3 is CASSSLAGSYNEQFF. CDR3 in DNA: TGCGCCAGCAGCTCCCTAGCGGGTTCGTACAATGAGCAGTTCTTC. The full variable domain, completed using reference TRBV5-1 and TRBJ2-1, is KAGVTQTPRYLIKTRGQQVTLSCSPISGHRSVSWYQQTPGQGLQFLFEYFSETQRNKGNFPGRFSGRQFSNSRSEMNVSTLELGDSALYLCASSSLAGSYNEQFFGPGTRLTVL.

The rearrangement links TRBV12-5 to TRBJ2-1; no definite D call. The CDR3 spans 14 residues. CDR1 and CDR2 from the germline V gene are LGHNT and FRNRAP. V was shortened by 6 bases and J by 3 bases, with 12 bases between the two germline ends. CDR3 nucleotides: TGTGCTAGTGGCCCAAGACTCGGCTACAATGAGCAGTTCTTC. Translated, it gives CASGPRLGYNEQFF.